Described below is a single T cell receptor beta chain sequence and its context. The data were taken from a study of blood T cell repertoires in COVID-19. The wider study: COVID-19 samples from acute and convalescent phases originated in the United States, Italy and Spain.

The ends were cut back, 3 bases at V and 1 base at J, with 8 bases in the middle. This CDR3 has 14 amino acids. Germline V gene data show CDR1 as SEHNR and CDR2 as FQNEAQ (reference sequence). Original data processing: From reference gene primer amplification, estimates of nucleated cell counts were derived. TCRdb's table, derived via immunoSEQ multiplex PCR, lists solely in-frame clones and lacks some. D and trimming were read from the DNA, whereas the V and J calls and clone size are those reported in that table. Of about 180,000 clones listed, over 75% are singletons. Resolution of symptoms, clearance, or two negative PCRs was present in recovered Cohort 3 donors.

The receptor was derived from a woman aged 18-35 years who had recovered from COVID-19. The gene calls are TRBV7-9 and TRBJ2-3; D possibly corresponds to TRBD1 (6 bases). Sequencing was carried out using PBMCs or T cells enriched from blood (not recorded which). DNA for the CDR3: TGTGCCAGCAGCTTGGGGACACGCACAGATACGCAGTATTTT. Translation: CASSLGTRTDTQYF. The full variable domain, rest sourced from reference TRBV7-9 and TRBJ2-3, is DTGVSQNPRHKITKRGQNVTFRCDPISEHNRLYWYRQTLGQGPEFLTYFQNEAQLEKSRLLSDRFSAERPKGSFSTLEIQRTEQGDSAMYLCASSLGTRTDTQYFGPGTRLTVL.